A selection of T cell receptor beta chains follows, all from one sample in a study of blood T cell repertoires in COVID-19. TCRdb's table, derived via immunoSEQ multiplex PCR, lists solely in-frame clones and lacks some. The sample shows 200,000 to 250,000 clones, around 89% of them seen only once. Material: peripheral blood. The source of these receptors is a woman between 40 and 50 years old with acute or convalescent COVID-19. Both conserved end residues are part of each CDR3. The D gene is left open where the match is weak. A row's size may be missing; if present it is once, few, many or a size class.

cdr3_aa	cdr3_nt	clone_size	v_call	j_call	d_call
CASSLGGGTQYF	TGTGCCAGCAGCTTGGGAGGGGGTACGCAGTATTTT	NA	TRBV7-2	TRBJ2-3	NA
CASSPKSGVTGELFF	TGTGCCAGCAGCCCCAAAAGCGGGGTGACCGGGGAGCTGTTTTTT	NA	TRBV7-2	TRBJ2-2	TRBD2
CASSYEASYGYTF	TGTGCCAGCAGTTACGAGGCTAGCTATGGCTACACCTTC	once	TRBV6-6	TRBJ1-2	NA
CASSVGLAPSTDTQYF	TGTGCCAGCAGCGTAGGACTAGCGCCTAGCACAGATACGCAGTATTTT	NA	TRBV9	TRBJ2-3	TRBD2
CASSQRGRGATEAFF	TGTGCCAGCAGCCAAAGGGGTCGGGGGGCCACTGAAGCTTTCTTT	NA	TRBV3-1/TRBV3-2	TRBJ1-1	NA
CASSLAKGALIQPQHF	TGTGCCAGCAGCTTGGCTAAGGGGGCCCTGATTCAGCCCCAGCATTTT	NA	TRBV5-6	TRBJ1-5	TRBD1
CASSDTLSDGYTF	TGCGCCAGCAGTGATACATTATCCGATGGCTACACCTTC	NA	TRBV10-1	TRBJ1-2	NA
CASQGGGRTDTQYF	TGTGCCAGCCAGGGAGGGGGTCGCACAGATACGCAGTATTTT	NA	TRBV9	TRBJ2-3	NA
CASSMEGSGYGYTF	TGCGCCAGCAGCATGGAAGGAAGCGGCTATGGCTACACCTTC	NA	TRBV5-1	TRBJ1-2	NA
CATSRAPGQFSGEQFF	TGTGCCACCAGCAGAGCCCCGGGACAGTTCAGTGGTGAGCAGTTCTTC	NA	TRBV15	TRBJ2-1	TRBD1
CAISEGQGVEKLFF	TGTGCCATCAGTGAAGGACAGGGGGTCGAAAAACTGTTTTTT	NA	TRBV10-3	TRBJ1-4	TRBD1
CSASAGGETEAFF	TGCAGTGCTAGTGCGGGGGGCGAGACTGAAGCTTTCTTT	NA	TRBV20-1	TRBJ1-1	NA
CASSRPGQNNSPLHF	TGTGCCAGCAGCCGCCCGGGACAGAATAATTCACCCCTCCACTTT	NA	TRBV4-2	TRBJ1-6	TRBD1
CASGQGGGYTF	TGTGCCAGCGGACAGGGGGGTGGCTACACCTTC	NA	TRBV2	TRBJ1-2	TRBD1
CASSLYRGGRQETQYF	TGTGCCAGCAGCTTATACAGAGGGGGTAGGCAGGAGACCCAGTACTTC	NA	TRBV5-8	TRBJ2-5	NA
CATSSPGTVPAFYGYTF	TGTGCCACCAGCAGTCCCGGGACAGTACCTGCATTCTATGGCTACACCTTC	NA	TRBV15	TRBJ1-2	TRBD1
CASSLSGRMADTEAFF	TGTGCCAGCAGCCTATCGGGGAGGATGGCAGACACTGAAGCTTTCTTT	NA	TRBV5-4	TRBJ1-1	NA
CASSSTGVYTGELFF	TGTGCCAGCAGCTCTACAGGGGTCTACACCGGGGAGCTGTTTTTT	NA	TRBV11-2	TRBJ2-2	TRBD1
CASSQYGTALTQYF	TGTGCCAGCAGCCAGTACGGGACTGCCCTTACGCAGTATTTT	NA	TRBV14	TRBJ2-3	NA
CASSATGDYGYTF	TGTGCCAGCAGTGCGACAGGGGACTATGGCTACACCTTC	NA	TRBV6-6	TRBJ1-2	TRBD1
CASSAGWQPQHF	TGTGCCAGCAGCGCGGGTTGGCAGCCCCAGCATTTT	NA	TRBV5-6	TRBJ1-5	NA
CASTSGDSYNSPLHF	TGTGCCAGCACCTCAGGCGACTCCTATAATTCACCCCTCCACTTT	NA	TRBV4-2	TRBJ1-6	NA
CASSDFIEQFF	TGTGCCAGCAGTGATTTTATTGAGCAGTTCTTC	NA	TRBV6-1	TRBJ2-1	NA
CASSRTAAETQYF	TGTGCCAGCAGCCGGACAGCGGCCGAGACCCAGTACTTC	NA	TRBV11-2	TRBJ2-5	NA
CATSDSQGRGYGYTF	TGTGCCACCAGTGATTCACAGGGCAGAGGCTATGGCTACACCTTC	NA	TRBV24-1	TRBJ1-2	NA
CAWTLTGGTEAFF	TGTGCCTGGACCTTGACAGGGGGCACTGAAGCTTTCTTT	NA	TRBV30	TRBJ1-1	TRBD1
CASSTGGRETQYF	TGTGCCAGCAGTACAGGGGGCCGCGAGACCCAGTACTTC	NA	TRBV5-4	TRBJ2-5	TRBD1
CAISEGVASYGYTF	TGTGCCATCAGTGAAGGGGTCGCGAGTTATGGCTACACCTTC	NA	TRBV10-3	TRBJ1-2	NA